Shown below are 17 T cell receptor beta chains from a single sample sequenced in a study of graft-versus-host responses after intestinal transplantation. No antigen has been assigned to these receptors. The protocol was immunoSEQ multiplex PCR, while the TCRdb copy is restricted to in-frame clones and leaves out a portion. Of some 82,000 clones listed, around nine tenths were seen once; the top ten hold roughly 8%. The specimen comprised unstimulated CD8+ T cells sorted from spleen or lymph node cells, sampled before transplant. The receptors here all came from a human donor who was the organ donor for an intestinal transplant.

The chain recombines TRBV27 with TRBJ1-6, with D tentatively TRBD1 (5 bases). The CDR3 has 14 residues. The V end was cut by 2 bases, the J end by 7 bases, with 9 bases between. Germline V gene lookup returns CDR1 MNHEY and CDR2 SMNVEV (reference sequence). The CDR3 loop is CASSLRWGNSPLHF. The CDR3 DNA is TGTGCCAGCAGTTTACGTTGGGGCAATTCACCCCTCCACTTT.

The CDR3 DNA is TGTGCCAGCAGCTTGGTCAGGGGTGATTCACCCCTCCACTTT. Amino acid sequence: CASSLVRGDSPLHF. This chain connects TRBV5-5 to TRBJ1-6; D possibly corresponds to TRBD1 (6 bases). Germline assignment: CDR1 SGHKS and CDR2 YYEKEE (reference sequence). V was clipped by 0 bases and J by 8 bases, with 9 bases between them. The CDR3 is 14 amino acids.

The chain joins TRBV9 to TRBJ1-5; 7 bases are shared with TRBD1. The trim removed 0 bases at V and 0 bases at J, leaving 6 bases unmatched. The V gene's germline CDR1 is SGDLS and CDR2 YYNGEE. The CDR3 is 17 residues long. CDR3 sequence reads: CASSVEGQVNSNQPQHF. CDR3 nucleotides: TGTGCCAGCAGCGTAGAAGGACAGGTTAATAGCAATCAGCCCCAGCATTTT.

The genes are TRBV6-1 and TRBJ2-5; TRBD1 matches 9 bases. This CDR3 contains 14 residues. The germline CDR1 and CDR2 sequences are MNHNS and SASEGT. Trimming removed 6 bases from V and 2 bases from J; junction bases left unmatched: 4. CDR3 loop: CASRGGTGQETQYF. The CDR3 DNA is TGTGCCAGCAGGGGCGGGACAGGGCAAGAGACCCAGTACTTC.

V is TRBV27 and J is TRBJ1-2; D may be TRBD1 (5 bases). This CDR3 comprises 15 residues. Germline CDR1 MNHEY, CDR2 SMNVEV (reference sequence). The V gene lost 5 bases and the J gene lost 8 bases, with 21 bases spanning the gap. CDR3 sequence (DNA): TGTGCCAGCAGTCCCACCGGGACTGGCTTCTGGGGCTACACCTTC. Residues: CASSPTGTGFWGYTF.

This chain links TRBV6-6 with TRBJ2-3; 10 positions agree with TRBD1. This CDR3 has 16 amino acids. Germline V lookup: CDR1 MNHNY, CDR2 SVGAGI (reference sequence). The trim removed 1 base at V and 3 bases at J, leaving 4 bases unmatched. The CDR3 region is CASSYLPGQGTDTQYF. CDR3 bases: TGTGCCAGCAGTTACTTACCGGGACAGGGGACAGATACGCAGTATTTT.

This clone was observed once. The rearrangement uses TRBV21-1 and TRBJ2-3. TRBV21-1 is tagged as a pseudogene. CDR3 length: 14 residues. CDR3 amino acids: CASNPRGRTDTQYF. The CDR3 DNA sequence: TGTGCCAGCAACCCAAGGGGACGCACAGATACGCAGTATTTT.

The CDR3 nucleotides are TGCGCCAGCAGCCAAGATCCGGGACAGGGTGGCGTGGAGTACTTC. This translates into CASSQDPGQGGVEYF. The chain has TRBV4-1 and TRBJ2-4; 9 positions match TRBD1. V gave up 0 bases and J gave up 14 bases; unmatched junction bases: 11. CDR3 length equals 15 residues. Germline V gives CDR1 MGHRA, CDR2 YSYEKL.

This clone was detected only once. J is TRBJ2-7 and V is TRBV27; TRBD2 agrees at 10 bases. V lost 5 bases to trimming and J lost 3 bases; unmatched junction nucleotides: 7. This CDR3 has 15 residues. CDR1 MNHEY and CDR2 SMNVEV come from the germline V gene (reference sequence). The CDR3 sequence is CASSLAGESLYEQYF. The CDR3 DNA sequence: TGTGCCAGCAGTCTAGCGGGGGAATCCCTCTACGAGCAGTACTTC.

V usage is TRBV27 and J usage is TRBJ2-1; 7 bases are shared with TRBD1. CDR1 MNHEY and CDR2 SMNVEV come from the germline V gene (reference sequence). CDR3 length equals 15 residues. V was pared by 5 bases and J by 2 bases, with 6 bases of the junction left unmatched. CDR3 in amino acids: CASSTTGFPYNEQFF. The CDR3 nucleotides are TGTGCCAGCAGTACGACAGGGTTTCCCTACAATGAGCAGTTCTTC.

The V and J genes are TRBV6-1 and TRBJ1-6; no firm D call. Trimming took 0 bases from V and 2 from J, leaving 11 bases between them. The germline V gene encodes CDR1 MNHNS and CDR2 SASEGT. This CDR3 contains 17 residues. The DNA of the CDR3 is TGTGCCAGCAGTGAAGCGCTTCCCTTCACCTATAATTCACCCCTCCACTTT. Translated, it gives CASSEALPFTYNSPLHF.

This clone was recorded a few times. The J gene is TRBJ1-5, the V gene TRBV6-1; a weak D match, TRBD1 (6 bases). This CDR3 has 13 residues. The V end lost 2 bases, the J end lost 5 bases, and 7 bases lay between the germline ends. The germline V gene has CDR1 MNHNS and CDR2 SASEGT. The CDR3 reads CASSEWGHQPQHF. CDR3 DNA: TGTGCCAGCAGTGAATGGGGGCATCAGCCCCAGCATTTT.

This clone has just one count. The chain is built from TRBV5-8 and TRBJ2-2; the match to TRBD1 covers 9 bases. This CDR3 comprises 17 residues. The V gene's germline CDR1 is SGHTS and CDR2 YDEGEE. Unmatched junction bases numbered 7, after V lost 0 bases and J lost 4 bases. CDR3 loop: CASSLAGTGYITGELFF. CDR3 sequence (DNA): TGTGCCAGCAGCTTGGCCGGGACAGGGTATATCACCGGGGAGCTGTTTTTT.

The chain recombines TRBV28 with TRBJ1-4; D remains ambiguous. CDR3 length: 15 residues. V was pared by 6 bases and J by 0 bases, with 11 bases between. Germline values: CDR1 MDHEN, CDR2 SYDVKM. CDR3 in DNA: TGTGCCAGCAGCAAGGAGGTGGCAACTAATGAAAAACTGTTTTTT. The encoded protein is CASSKEVATNEKLFF.

V gene TRBV4-1 combines with J gene TRBJ1-4, with D perhaps matching TRBD1 (5 bases). The V and J ends lost 4 bases and 8 bases respectively, with 29 bases between them. Germline V CDR1 and CDR2: MGHRA, YSYEKL. The CDR3 spans 19 residues. The CDR3 bases are TGCGCCAGCAGCCCCCGGAGCCTCCCTTATCTGGGCAGGGCCGAAAAACTGTTTTTT. Its protein is CASSPRSLPYLGRAEKLFF.

The chain links TRBV4-1 to TRBJ2-6; D gene ambiguous. The CDR3 has 16 amino acids. Trimming took off 1 base at V and 0 bases at J, with 7 bases between the two ends. Per the germline V gene, CDR1 is MGHRA and CDR2 is YSYEKL. CDR3 DNA sequence: TGCGCCAGCAGCCAAGCGGCCCTCTCTGGGGCCAACGTCCTGACTTTC. Translating gives CASSQAALSGANVLTF.

This chain uses TRBV30 with TRBJ1-4; the D is unclear. This CDR3 region has 14 residues. Between the trimmed V and J ends, which lost 0 bases and 5 bases, there was a span of 10 bases. Germline V gene sequence: CDR1 GTSNPN, CDR2 SVGIG (reference sequence). The CDR3 is CAWSVRVPNEKLFF. The CDR3 bases are TGTGCCTGGAGTGTAAGAGTACCCAATGAAAAACTGTTTTTT.